This TCR beta chain was captured in a study of shared clonotypes between healthy human individuals. About the study: Donors consisted of two women and a few men between 18 and 49.

Over several immunoSEQ plates, each subset's genomic DNA was distributed in even portions. Original processing methods: Filtering differed because ImmunoSEQ produced junction-only sequences that carried no quality scores. Produced via immunoSEQ multiplex PCR; TCRdb's table is partial and in-frame only. That table is the source of V, J and clone size, and D and trimming were worked out from the DNA. The repertoire holds millions of clones, with about 95% as singletons. Study conclusions and caveats: The authors sampled blood alone, and tissue repertoires likely differ.

Points on this clone: Its antigen remains unknown. Other nucleotide sequences from this sample produce the same CDR3.

The sequencing input was naive CD4+ T cells sorted from blood. Described subset: CD45RA+ positively selected. This receptor was taken from a man between 18 and 29 years old in good health.

CDR3 region: CASSPQGVSTDTQYF. In DNA, the CDR3 is TGTGCCAGCAGCCCCCAGGGGGTTTCCACAGATACGCAGTATTTT. The chain has TRBV2 and TRBJ2-3, with 7 bases aligning to TRBD1. In germline, CDR1 is SNHLY, CDR2 FYNNEI. Germline trimming cut 6 bases from V and 2 bases from J; bases unmatched to any gene: 8. This CDR3 spans 15 amino acids.